This TCR beta chain was obtained from a study of beta chain features in type 1 diabetes. Study results and caveats: Sequencing of cDNA might inflate the share of cells that strongly express TCR. Researchers reported that naive, central memory and Treg TCRB repertoires appeared more similar in patients than in healthy donors. Patients with Type 1 diabetes showed moderately but significantly shorter TCRB CDR3s in all four CD4+ subsets.

Expressed TCRB transcripts were sequenced because the entire RNA isolate underwent reverse transcription. An average near 3.57 million reads came from naive, central memory and regulatory T cell samples. This table comes from immunoSEQ multiplex PCR, and its TCRdb copy is limited to in-frame clones, with some not included. In the table there are 25,000 to 35,000 clones, 65% of which are singletons. As to this clone: The antigen is not known.

This CDR3 comprises 14 residues. CDR1 SGHTA and CDR2 FQGNSA come from the germline V gene. The J segment lost 4 bases and the V segment lost 4 bases, leaving 1 base of the junction unmatched. Sorted populations all had greater than 95% purity. Material for sequencing was Tregs from blood. The clonotype was recovered from a woman aged 25 to 39 with type 1 diabetes. The chain combines TRBV7-2 with TRBJ2-1; 10 nucleotides line up with TRBD2. CDR3 in DNA: TGTGCCAGCAGCTCACTAGCGGGATACAATGAGCAGTTCTTC. Amino acid sequence: CASSSLAGYNEQFF.